This T cell receptor (beta chain) comes out of a study of control samples from healthy donors and cancer patients. Using immunoSEQ multiplex PCR, the repertoire was profiled, and TCRdb retains in-frame clones only, with some absent. The data contain around 70,000 clones, roughly 90% of them singletons. With 4 bases removed from V and 3 bases from J, the gap between germline ends came to 9 bases. This CDR3 spans 13 amino acids. CDR1 SGHAT and CDR2 FQNNGV come from the germline V gene. Sample: PBMCs. The J gene is TRBJ1-2, the V gene TRBV11-2, with D uncertain. The receptor's source is a woman in her forties or fifties with colorectal cancer. This CDR3 is CASSSEVYYGYTF. The CDR3 DNA follows: TGTGCCAGCAGCTCAGAGGTGTACTATGGCTACACCTTC.